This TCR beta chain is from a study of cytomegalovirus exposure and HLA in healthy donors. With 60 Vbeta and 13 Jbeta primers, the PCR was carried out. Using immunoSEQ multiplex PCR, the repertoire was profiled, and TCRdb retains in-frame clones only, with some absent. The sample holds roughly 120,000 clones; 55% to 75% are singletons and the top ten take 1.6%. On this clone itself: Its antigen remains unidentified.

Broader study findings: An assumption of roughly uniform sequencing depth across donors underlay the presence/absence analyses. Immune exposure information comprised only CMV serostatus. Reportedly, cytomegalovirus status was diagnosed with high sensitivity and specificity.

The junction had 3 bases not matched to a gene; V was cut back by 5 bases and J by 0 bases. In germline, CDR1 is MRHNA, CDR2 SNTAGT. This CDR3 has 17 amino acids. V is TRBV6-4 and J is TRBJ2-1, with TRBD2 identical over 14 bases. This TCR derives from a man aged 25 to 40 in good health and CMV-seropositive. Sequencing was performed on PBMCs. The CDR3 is CASSPGLAGDSYNEQFF. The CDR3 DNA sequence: TGTGCCAGCAGTCCGGGACTAGCGGGGGACTCCTACAATGAGCAGTTCTTC.